This T cell receptor beta chain derives from a study of neurological immune-mediated disorders. Across the study: Relapsing-remitting forms accounted for about 90% of the roughly 35 multiple sclerosis patients and secondary progressive forms for 3.

This clonotype showed up just a few times. The cDNA was produced through 5'RACE with 10-nucleotide random UMIs. TCRdb ran MiXCR on the 5' RACE reads and lists one entry per CDR3 protein. Of over 60,000 distinct CDR3 sequences listed, less than 5.5% are singletons. Germline V lookup: CDR1 SEHNR, CDR2 FQNEAQ (reference sequence). V was cut by 1 base and J by 7 bases, with 8 bases left in between. The CDR3 has 14 amino acids. From 2 million PBMCs stored at -80 C, the unsorted libraries were generated. The receptor's source is a woman in her twenties or thirties with multiple sclerosis. The source material was PBMCs. The chain employs TRBV7-9 and TRBJ1-6; no reliable D call. This CDR3 reads CASSLGKGNSPLHF. CDR3 coding DNA: TGTGCCAGCAGCTTAGGAAAGGGAAATTCACCCCTCCACTTT.